Reported below is one T cell receptor beta chain. Germline V CDR1 and CDR2: KGHSH, LQKENI. V was clipped by 3 bases and J by 6 bases; unmatched bases: 21. This CDR3 spans 19 amino acids. This sample stems from a study of control samples from healthy donors and cancer patients. Data came from immunoSEQ multiplex PCR; TCRdb stores just in-frame clones and leaves some out. The table includes roughly 80,000 clones, approximately 92% detected once. The TCR comes from a woman aged 55-69 years in good health. The chain is built from TRBV18 and TRBJ2-7; 9 bases fit TRBD2. The sample taken for sequencing was blood. CDR3 loop: CASSPQYGAGGPRTGEQYF. The CDR3, as DNA: TGTGCCAGCTCACCGCAATACGGGGCGGGAGGGCCTAGGACGGGCGAGCAGTACTTC.